This T cell receptor beta chain is drawn from a study of siplizumab effects on memory and regulatory T cells. General study points: Sequences below about 10^-5 frequency were poorly captured, and few alloreactive clones mapped to unstimulated subsets. A significant reduction in alloreactive sequences traceable to unstimulated CD4+ memory cells was produced by siplizumab. Contribution to the alloresponse seemed major for naive T cells, which also seemed more diverse than memory cells.

Notes on this clone: Its antigen is not known.

Germline CDR1 is MNHEY and CDR2 is SVGAGI. The CDR3 is 14 residues long. V lost 6 bases and J lost 3, with 12 bases in between. The repertoire was sequenced with immunoSEQ multiplex PCR; TCRdb's copy has only in-frame clones and lacks some. The sample records more than 95,000 clones, about 95% being singletons. The receptor was derived from a human donor in good health. The sample comprised non-Treg CD4+ T cells sorted from blood. This chain joins TRBV6-5 and TRBJ1-5; D is undetermined. The CDR3 DNA reads TGTGCCAGCAGGATGGGAGGGTCCAATCAGCCCCAGCATTTT. Its protein product is CASRMGGSNQPQHF.